A selection of T cell receptor beta chains follows, all from one sample in a study of sequential checkpoint blockade in melanoma. The assay was immunoSEQ multiplex PCR, and TCRdb's table has in-frame clones only and misses some. Among about 18,000 clones listed, about 74% were seen once. Sample: CD8+ T cells sorted from blood (inferred from file names), taken from a patient given nivolumab and ipilimumab in sequence. These receptors were taken from a human donor with melanoma. Each CDR3 is given with its conserved first and last residue. Each record gives: D gene, J gene, V gene, clone size, CDR3 protein, CDR3 DNA. A D gene is named only where the DNA matches it firmly. Clone size is not always given. Where it is, it says once, few, many or a class for expanded clones.

d_call: TRBD2
j_call: TRBJ2-2
v_call: TRBV6-4
clone_size: few
cdr3_aa: CASSDSAGAVGELFF
cdr3_nt: TGTGCCAGCAGTGACTCTGCGGGAGCGGTCGGGGAGCTGTTTTTT

d_call: TRBD1
j_call: TRBJ1-4
v_call: TRBV6-1
clone_size: NA
cdr3_aa: CASSEAGGDRGQKLFF
cdr3_nt: TGTGCCAGCAGTGAAGCAGGGGGGGACAGGGGGCAGAAACTGTTTTTT

d_call: TRBD2
j_call: TRBJ2-7
v_call: TRBV4-2
clone_size: few
cdr3_aa: CASSQDGGGAYEQYF
cdr3_nt: TGTGCCAGCAGCCAAGACGGCGGGGGAGCTTACGAGCAGTACTTC

d_call: NA
j_call: TRBJ2-3
v_call: TRBV10-3
clone_size: NA
cdr3_aa: CAISVLGGPTDTQYF
cdr3_nt: TGTGCCATCAGTGTTTTGGGGGGGCCTACAGATACGCAGTATTTT

d_call: NA
j_call: TRBJ2-7
v_call: TRBV28
clone_size: NA
cdr3_aa: CATVGTHTYEQYF
cdr3_nt: TGTGCCACCGTCGGGACACATACCTACGAGCAGTACTTC

d_call: NA
j_call: TRBJ1-5
v_call: TRBV5-6
clone_size: NA
cdr3_aa: CASSPTQGQPQHF
cdr3_nt: TGTGCCAGCAGCCCGACCCAGGGGCAGCCCCAGCATTTT

d_call: TRBD1
j_call: TRBJ1-1
v_call: TRBV19
clone_size: NA
cdr3_aa: CASSIRQGPDTEAFF
cdr3_nt: TGTGCCAGTAGTATCAGACAGGGCCCCGACACTGAAGCTTTCTTT

d_call: NA
j_call: TRBJ2-7
v_call: TRBV28
clone_size: NA
cdr3_aa: CASSQTWGTSSSYEQYF
cdr3_nt: TGTGCCAGCAGTCAGACTTGGGGGACATCGAGCTCCTACGAGCAGTACTTC

d_call: TRBD2
j_call: TRBJ2-2
v_call: TRBV10-3
clone_size: NA
cdr3_aa: CALSTSGGTGELFF
cdr3_nt: TGTGCCTTATCTACTAGCGGGGGCACCGGGGAGCTGTTTTTT

d_call: TRBD2
j_call: TRBJ2-7
v_call: TRBV30
clone_size: NA
cdr3_aa: CAWSGRGGSYEQYF
cdr3_nt: TGTGCCTGGAGCGGGCGGGGCGGGAGCTACGAGCAGTACTTC

d_call: NA
j_call: TRBJ2-7
v_call: TRBV27
clone_size: NA
cdr3_aa: CASSPYYEQYF
cdr3_nt: TGTGCCAGCAGTCCTTACTACGAGCAGTACTTC

d_call: TRBD1
j_call: TRBJ2-1
v_call: TRBV28
clone_size: NA
cdr3_aa: CASSSQGIFYNEQFF
cdr3_nt: TGTGCCAGCAGTTCACAGGGGATCTTCTACAATGAGCAGTTCTTC

d_call: TRBD1
j_call: TRBJ1-2
v_call: TRBV5-4
clone_size: NA
cdr3_aa: CASSSSGQGFGYTF
cdr3_nt: TGTGCCAGCAGCTCGTCGGGACAGGGCTTTGGCTACACCTTC

d_call: TRBD1
j_call: TRBJ1-2
v_call: TRBV28
clone_size: NA
cdr3_aa: CASSFERWDRTNGDYGYTF
cdr3_nt: TGTGCCAGCAGTTTCGAAAGGTGGGACAGGACAAACGGCGACTATGGCTACACCTTC

d_call: NA
j_call: TRBJ2-7
v_call: TRBV7-9
clone_size: NA
cdr3_aa: CASSLVDLRGAEQYF
cdr3_nt: TGTGCCAGCAGCTTAGTAGACCTCAGGGGTGCCGAGCAGTACTTC

d_call: NA
j_call: TRBJ2-5
v_call: TRBV28
clone_size: once
cdr3_aa: CASSAPLGSQETQYF
cdr3_nt: TGTGCCAGCAGTGCCCCCCTGGGGAGCCAAGAGACCCAGTACTTC

d_call: TRBD2
j_call: TRBJ2-1
v_call: TRBV4-1
clone_size: once
cdr3_aa: CASSQDQWTSGANEQFF
cdr3_nt: TGCGCCAGCAGCCAAGATCAGTGGACTAGCGGGGCGAATGAGCAGTTCTTC

d_call: TRBD2
j_call: TRBJ2-7
v_call: TRBV27
clone_size: NA
cdr3_aa: CASSWGLGSYEQYF
cdr3_nt: TGTGCCAGCAGTTGGGGACTAGGCTCCTACGAGCAGTACTTC

d_call: TRBD2
j_call: TRBJ2-7
v_call: TRBV12-5
clone_size: NA
cdr3_aa: CASGLVTLAGALLDFNEQYF
cdr3_nt: TGTGCTAGTGGTTTGGTAACACTAGCGGGAGCCTTACTTGATTTTAACGAGCAGTACTTC

d_call: NA
j_call: TRBJ1-1
v_call: TRBV7-9
clone_size: once
cdr3_aa: CASEALWTEAFF
cdr3_nt: TGTGCCAGCGAGGCGCTGTGGACTGAAGCTTTCTTT

d_call: NA
j_call: TRBJ2-7
v_call: TRBV5-5
clone_size: NA
cdr3_aa: CASSLREFLYEQYF
cdr3_nt: TGTGCCAGCAGCTTGCGAGAGTTCCTCTACGAGCAGTACTTC

d_call: NA
j_call: TRBJ1-6
v_call: TRBV6-4
clone_size: NA
cdr3_aa: CASSASSEVGNSPLHF
cdr3_nt: TGTGCCAGCAGCGCATCGTCGGAGGTGGGTAATTCACCCCTCCACTTT

d_call: TRBD2
j_call: TRBJ2-2
v_call: TRBV5-4
clone_size: NA
cdr3_aa: CASSLPLGEGGELFF
cdr3_nt: TGTGCCAGCAGCTTGCCTCTAGGGGAGGGCGGGGAGCTGTTTTTT

d_call: NA
j_call: TRBJ2-3
v_call: TRBV7-6
clone_size: NA
cdr3_aa: CASSPQMGGSTDTQYF
cdr3_nt: TGTGCCAGCAGCCCCCAAATGGGGGGTAGCACAGATACGCAGTATTTT

d_call: TRBD1
j_call: TRBJ1-2
v_call: TRBV19
clone_size: NA
cdr3_aa: CASNPATGVTNYGYTF
cdr3_nt: TGTGCCAGTAATCCCGCGACAGGGGTAACAAACTATGGCTACACCTTC

d_call: NA
j_call: TRBJ1-1
v_call: TRBV29-1
clone_size: NA
cdr3_aa: CSVPGQTNTEAFF
cdr3_nt: TGCAGCGTCCCAGGACAGACCAACACTGAAGCTTTCTTT

d_call: TRBD2
j_call: TRBJ2-1
v_call: TRBV6-4
clone_size: NA
cdr3_aa: CASSDSPGGDNEQFF
cdr3_nt: TGTGCCAGCAGTGACTCCCCGGGAGGGGACAATGAGCAGTTCTTC

d_call: TRBD2
j_call: TRBJ2-2
v_call: TRBV4-1
clone_size: NA
cdr3_aa: CASSQSGGGELFF
cdr3_nt: TGCGCCAGCAGCCAATCGGGGGGCGGGGAGCTGTTTTTT

d_call: TRBD2
j_call: TRBJ2-2
v_call: TRBV9
clone_size: NA
cdr3_aa: CASSPRLADANTGELFF
cdr3_nt: TGTGCCAGCAGCCCGAGACTAGCTGACGCGAACACCGGGGAGCTGTTTTTT

d_call: NA
j_call: TRBJ2-1
v_call: TRBV6-1
clone_size: NA
cdr3_aa: CASSNGQYNEQFF
cdr3_nt: TGTGCCAGCAGTAACGGACAGTACAATGAGCAGTTCTTC

d_call: TRBD1
j_call: TRBJ2-7
v_call: TRBV27
clone_size: NA
cdr3_aa: CASSPLGQSTFYEQYF
cdr3_nt: TGTGCCAGCAGTCCCCTGGGACAGTCGACCTTCTACGAGCAGTACTTC

d_call: TRBD1
j_call: TRBJ2-1
v_call: TRBV28
clone_size: NA
cdr3_aa: CASRDRGLNEQFF
cdr3_nt: TGTGCCAGCCGGGACAGGGGATTGAATGAGCAGTTCTTC

d_call: NA
j_call: TRBJ2-5
v_call: TRBV27
clone_size: NA
cdr3_aa: CASSLFFSGGKETQYF
cdr3_nt: TGTGCCAGCAGTTTATTTTTTTCCGGAGGGAAAGAGACCCAGTACTTC

d_call: NA
j_call: TRBJ2-1
v_call: TRBV9
clone_size: NA
cdr3_aa: CAPGSYNEQFF
cdr3_nt: TGTGCCCCGGGATCCTACAATGAGCAGTTCTTC

d_call: TRBD1
j_call: TRBJ2-2
v_call: TRBV30
clone_size: NA
cdr3_aa: CAWSVRDRLTGELFF
cdr3_nt: TGTGCCTGGAGTGTACGGGACAGACTGACCGGGGAGCTGTTTTTT

d_call: NA
j_call: TRBJ2-5
v_call: TRBV28
clone_size: NA
cdr3_aa: CASSLSGSSGPKTRETQYF
cdr3_nt: TGTGCCAGCAGTTTATCGGGGTCGTCCGGGCCAAAAACCCGTGAGACCCAGTACTTC

d_call: TRBD2
j_call: TRBJ2-3
v_call: TRBV4-3
clone_size: NA
cdr3_aa: CASSQTGGGLAGTTDTQYF
cdr3_nt: TGCGCCAGCAGCCAAACGGGGGGGGGACTAGCGGGAACCACAGATACGCAGTATTTT

d_call: TRBD1
j_call: TRBJ2-1
v_call: TRBV19
clone_size: NA
cdr3_aa: CASSSGGSYNEQFF
cdr3_nt: TGTGCCAGTAGTTCAGGGGGCTCCTACAATGAGCAGTTCTTC

d_call: TRBD1
j_call: TRBJ1-1
v_call: TRBV5-1
clone_size: NA
cdr3_aa: CASSTRDRAAEAFF
cdr3_nt: TGCGCCAGCAGCACCCGGGACAGGGCCGCTGAAGCTTTCTTT

d_call: TRBD2
j_call: TRBJ2-7
v_call: TRBV5-3
clone_size: few
cdr3_aa: CASSPGLGERAEQYF
cdr3_nt: TGTGCCAGCAGCCCCGGACTAGGGGAGAGGGCTGAGCAGTACTTC

d_call: TRBD2
j_call: TRBJ2-3
v_call: TRBV12-5
clone_size: NA
cdr3_aa: CASEGTSDLTDTQYF
cdr3_nt: TGTGCTAGTGAAGGGACTAGCGACCTCACAGATACGCAGTATTTT

d_call: TRBD1
j_call: TRBJ2-7
v_call: TRBV19
clone_size: NA
cdr3_aa: CASSMGQGWSYEQYF
cdr3_nt: TGTGCCAGTAGTATGGGACAGGGGTGGTCCTACGAGCAGTACTTC

d_call: NA
j_call: TRBJ2-7
v_call: TRBV7-2
clone_size: NA
cdr3_aa: CASSREPYEQYF
cdr3_nt: TGTGCCAGCAGCCGGGAGCCATACGAGCAGTACTTC

d_call: NA
j_call: TRBJ1-1
v_call: TRBV4-1
clone_size: NA
cdr3_aa: CASSQVSVYTEAFF
cdr3_nt: TGCGCCAGCAGCCAAGTCTCCGTTTACACTGAAGCTTTCTTT

d_call: NA
j_call: TRBJ2-7
v_call: TRBV5-6
clone_size: NA
cdr3_aa: CASSRGSSYEQYF
cdr3_nt: TGTGCCAGCAGTCGCGGGTCCTCCTACGAGCAGTACTTC

d_call: TRBD1
j_call: TRBJ2-5
v_call: TRBV6-6
clone_size: NA
cdr3_aa: CASSHRGRQETQYF
cdr3_nt: TGTGCCAGCAGTCACAGGGGGAGACAAGAGACCCAGTACTTC

d_call: TRBD2
j_call: TRBJ2-2
v_call: TRBV15
clone_size: medium-sized
cdr3_aa: CATSRDLEGLARGELFF
cdr3_nt: TGTGCCACCAGCAGAGATCTCGAGGGACTAGCTCGCGGGGAGCTGTTTTTT

d_call: NA
j_call: TRBJ2-5
v_call: TRBV7-9
clone_size: NA
cdr3_aa: CASSRTDLPEQYF
cdr3_nt: TGTGCCAGCAGCCGCACAGATCTCCCAGAGCAGTACTTC

d_call: TRBD2
j_call: TRBJ2-1
v_call: TRBV2
clone_size: once
cdr3_aa: CASTDPGGAVEQFF
cdr3_nt: TGTGCCAGCACCGACCCGGGAGGCGCGGTTGAGCAGTTCTTC

d_call: NA
j_call: TRBJ1-2
v_call: TRBV18
clone_size: NA
cdr3_aa: CASAEVANYGYTF
cdr3_nt: TGTGCCAGCGCCGAAGTAGCTAACTATGGCTACACCTTC

d_call: TRBD2
j_call: TRBJ2-1
v_call: TRBV28
clone_size: NA
cdr3_aa: CASANGLAETYNEQFF
cdr3_nt: TGTGCCAGCGCTAATGGACTAGCGGAAACCTACAATGAGCAGTTCTTC

d_call: TRBD1
j_call: TRBJ1-1
v_call: TRBV11-2
clone_size: NA
cdr3_aa: CASSQDRGTEAFF
cdr3_nt: TGTGCCAGCAGTCAAGACAGGGGCACTGAAGCTTTCTTT

d_call: TRBD1
j_call: TRBJ2-7
v_call: TRBV7-9
clone_size: NA
cdr3_aa: CASSLVQGARYEQYF
cdr3_nt: TGTGCCAGCAGCTTAGTCCAGGGGGCTCGGTACGAGCAGTACTTC

d_call: NA
j_call: TRBJ2-7
v_call: TRBV5-4
clone_size: NA
cdr3_aa: CASSQDAGGLYEQYF
cdr3_nt: TGCGCCAGCAGCCAAGATGCTGGGGGACTTTACGAGCAGTACTTC

d_call: TRBD2
j_call: TRBJ2-1
v_call: TRBV27
clone_size: NA
cdr3_aa: CASSWEGNEQFF
cdr3_nt: TGTGCCAGCAGTTGGGAGGGCAATGAGCAGTTCTTC

d_call: NA
j_call: TRBJ1-1
v_call: TRBV2
clone_size: NA
cdr3_aa: CASTPGTGAEAFF
cdr3_nt: TGTGCCAGCACTCCTGGCACGGGGGCTGAAGCTTTCTTT

d_call: TRBD2
j_call: TRBJ2-1
v_call: TRBV4-1
clone_size: NA
cdr3_aa: CASSQSPAGEGVNEQFF
cdr3_nt: TGCGCCAGCAGCCAAAGCCCAGCGGGAGAAGGGGTTAATGAGCAGTTCTTC

d_call: TRBD2
j_call: TRBJ2-7
v_call: TRBV5-4
clone_size: NA
cdr3_aa: CATTSGYEQYF
cdr3_nt: TGTGCCACCACTAGCGGTTACGAGCAGTACTTC

d_call: TRBD1
j_call: TRBJ2-2
v_call: TRBV7-8
clone_size: NA
cdr3_aa: CASSFRTGGTGELFF
cdr3_nt: TGTGCCAGCAGCTTTCGTACAGGGGGCACCGGGGAGCTGTTTTTT